These T cell receptor beta chains were read from a single sample in a study of blood T cell repertoires in COVID-19. The data were produced by immunoSEQ multiplex PCR, yet TCRdb's version contains in-frame clones alone and is incomplete. The sample yields fewer than 400,000 clones, about 85% seen once. Sequencing was carried out using PBMCs or T cells enriched from blood (not recorded which). These TCRs come from a woman in her thirties who had been exposed to COVID-19. CDR3s include the opening cysteine and the closing phenylalanine or tryptophan. The D gene is left open where the match is weak. Expanded clones are given a class, and other clones once, few, many or no size at all.

clone_size	d_call	cdr3_length	v_call	j_call	cdr3_aa	cdr3_nt
-	TRBD2	17	TRBV5-1	TRBJ2-2	CASSFLSGSGSGGELFF	TGCGCCAGCAGCTTCCTTAGCGGGAGTGGTTCCGGCGGGGAGCTGTTTTTT
-	TRBD2	15	TRBV27	TRBJ2-1	CASSLTSGGAYEQFF	TGTGCCAGCAGTTTGACTAGCGGGGGGGCCTATGAGCAGTTCTTC
-	TRBD2	16	TRBV5-4	TRBJ2-3	CASSSEAGGRGDTQYF	TGTGCCAGCAGCTCGGAAGCGGGAGGGCGGGGGGATACGCAGTATTTT
-	TRBD1	16	TRBV7-2	TRBJ2-7	CASSLGVGQKIYEQYF	TGTGCCAGCAGCTTAGGAGTGGGACAGAAGATCTACGAGCAGTACTTC
-	TRBD2	15	TRBV7-2	TRBJ2-1	CASSPTSGRDNEQFF	TGTGCCAGCAGCCCCACTAGCGGGAGGGATAATGAGCAGTTCTTC
once	TRBD1	12	TRBV19	TRBJ1-1	CAAGQGVSLAFF	TGTGCCGCTGGACAGGGTGTCAGTCTGGCTTTCTTT
few	TRBD1	14	TRBV9	TRBJ1-4	CASSVDRGNEKLFF	TGTGCCAGCAGCGTAGACAGGGGTAATGAAAAACTGTTTTTT
-	TRBD1	16	TRBV20-1	TRBJ1-1	CSASPGQGRRNTEAFF	TGCAGTGCTAGTCCCGGACAGGGAAGGAGGAACACTGAAGCTTTCTTT
-	TRBD1	16	TRBV7-3	TRBJ2-1	CASSSSPGTAYNEQFF	TGTGCCAGCAGCTCCTCCCCCGGGACAGCTTACAATGAGCAGTTCTTC
-	TRBD1	16	TRBV7-3	TRBJ2-5	CASSLGFGTGEETQYF	TGTGCCAGCAGCTTAGGATTTGGGACAGGGGAAGAGACCCAGTACTTC
-	TRBD1	17	TRBV5-1	TRBJ1-3	CASSYNDQGAAGNTIYF	TGCGCCAGCAGTTATAACGATCAGGGGGCAGCTGGAAACACCATATATTTT
once	-	15	TRBV28	TRBJ1-6	CASSEGESYNSPLHF	TGTGCCAGCAGTGAAGGGGAATCCTATAATTCACCCCTCCACTTT
-	-	13	TRBV12-3/TRBV12-4	TRBJ1-1	CASSRGWNTEAFF	TGTGCCAGCAGCCGAGGATGGAACACTGAAGCTTTCTTT
-	-	15	TRBV7-9	TRBJ2-3	CASSALAQGTDTQYF	TGTGCCAGCAGCGCACTAGCTCAAGGCACAGATACGCAGTATTTT
-	-	15	TRBV19	TRBJ2-1	CASSNTGSPYNEQFF	TGTGCCAGTAGCAACACAGGTAGCCCCTACAATGAGCAGTTCTTC
-	-	13	TRBV7-9	TRBJ1-2	CASSSDSRYGYTF	TGTGCCAGCAGCTCGGACAGTCGCTATGGCTACACCTTC
-	-	18	TRBV7-7	TRBJ2-2	CASSLEVWGQLSGGELFF	TGTGCTAGCAGCTTAGAAGTTTGGGGACAACTAAGTGGCGGGGAGCTGTTTTTT
-	TRBD1	14	TRBV5-1	TRBJ1-5	CASSLGDREEPQHF	TGCGCCAGCAGCTTGGGGGACAGGGAGGAGCCCCAGCATTTT
-	TRBD1	13	TRBV6-5	TRBJ1-5	CASIGTVRQPQHF	TGTGCCAGCATTGGGACAGTGAGACAGCCCCAGCATTTT
-	-	14	TRBV19	TRBJ2-7	CASSPLTGRDEQYF	TGTGCCAGTAGTCCCCTCACAGGGAGGGACGAGCAGTACTTC
-	-	12	TRBV28	TRBJ2-1	CASDSSYNEQFF	TGTGCCAGTGACAGCTCCTACAATGAGCAGTTCTTC
-	TRBD1	15	TRBV18	TRBJ2-2	CASSRQGANTGELFF	TGTGCCAGCTCCCGACAGGGGGCGAACACCGGGGAGCTGTTTTTT
-	TRBD1	14	TRBV11-2	TRBJ1-2	CASSLGDSPYGYTF	TGTGCCAGCAGCTTAGGGGACAGCCCCTATGGCTACACCTTC
-	TRBD2	13	TRBV19	TRBJ2-5	CASSSGDQETQYF	TGTGCCAGCTCTAGCGGGGATCAAGAGACCCAGTACTTC
once	-	13	TRBV19	TRBJ1-2	CASQSFTGTGYTF	TGTGCCAGCCAGAGTTTTACAGGGACCGGCTACACCTTC
-	-	12	TRBV2	TRBJ1-1	CASGGGNTEAFF	TGTGCCAGCGGCGGGGGGAACACTGAAGCTTTCTTT
-	-	12	TRBV7-3	TRBJ2-3	CASGFREDTQYF	TGTGCCAGCGGTTTCAGGGAAGATACGCAGTATTTT
-	-	13	TRBV6-5	TRBJ2-5	CASSYTGRETQYF	TGTGCCAGCAGTTACACAGGGCGAGAGACCCAGTACTTC